The 25 T cell receptor beta chains listed next were all sequenced from one sample in a study of cytomegalovirus exposure and HLA in healthy donors. PCR amplification relied on 60 Vbeta primers (plus 13 Jbeta primers). This table comes from immunoSEQ multiplex PCR, and its TCRdb copy is limited to in-frame clones, with some not included. The repertoire holds about 180,000 clones, approximately 80% seen once, with around 1.4% in the top ten. The sequenced material came from PBMCs. Source of these receptors: a girl aged 10 to 17 in good health and CMV-seropositive.

The DNA for the CDR3 is TGTGCCAGCAGTGACCTTAGCGGGAGAAGGAACAATGAGCAGTTCTTC. Translated, it gives CASSDLSGRRNNEQFF. This chain uses TRBV25-1 with TRBJ2-1, with 9 positions matching TRBD2. CDR1 and CDR2 (germline): MGHDK, SYGVNS. J was trimmed by 5 bases and V by 3 bases; bases with no gene match: 8. The CDR3 is made up of 16 amino acids.

This clone was observed a single time. V usage is TRBV6-5 and J usage is TRBJ2-5; 9 bases are shared with TRBD1. The length of the CDR3 is 15 residues. After removal of 5 bases from V and 5 bases from J, the junction contained 9 bases not matched to a gene. CDR1 and CDR2 (germline): MNHEY, SVGAGI. Here the CDR3 reads CASSGGGQGFETQYF. The CDR3 DNA follows: TGTGCCAGCAGTGGCGGGGGACAGGGTTTCGAGACCCAGTACTTC.

The rearrangement uses TRBV10-2 and TRBJ2-5, with 10 bases fitting TRBD1. Germline V CDR1 and CDR2: WSHSY, SAAADI. The V gene end was trimmed by 0 bases and the J gene end by 2 bases; junction bases not matched to a gene: 6. The CDR3 covers 17 residues. CDR3 sequence reads: CASSESTGTGEQETQYF. DNA of the CDR3: TGCGCCAGCAGTGAGTCGACCGGGACAGGGGAACAAGAGACCCAGTACTTC.

The rearrangement links TRBV6-5 to TRBJ1-5, with D unresolved. V gave up 6 bases and J gave up 6 bases, with 12 bases separating them. Germline V lookup: CDR1 MNHEY, CDR2 SVGAGI. There are 13 residues in the CDR3. The CDR3 spells CASRQRSGQPQHF. The CDR3, as DNA: TGTGCCAGCAGGCAGAGGTCGGGTCAGCCCCAGCATTTT.

This clone appeared a single time. This chain connects TRBV27 to TRBJ2-7; no reliable D call. Germline-derived CDR1 and CDR2 are MNHEY and SMNVEV (reference sequence). The V and J ends lost 2 bases and 2 bases respectively, with 22 bases between them. The CDR3 covers 18 residues. The CDR3 region is CASSLLFSPTRRPYEQYF. In nucleotides, the CDR3 is TGTGCCAGCAGTTTACTATTCAGTCCAACGAGGCGCCCCTACGAGCAGTACTTC.

This clone occurred once. V and J are TRBV7-8 and TRBJ2-5, with a weak D call TRBD2 (7 bases). V was clipped by 3 bases and J by 2 bases, with 13 bases between them. This CDR3 is built from 15 residues. CDR1 and CDR2 (germline): SGHVS, FQNEAQ. CDR3 protein: CASSFGGGRQETQYF. Here the CDR3 DNA reads TGTGCCAGCAGCTTTGGCGGGGGCCGACAAGAGACCCAGTACTTC.

V usage is TRBV10-2 and J usage is TRBJ1-2, with 10 bases aligning to TRBD1. CDR1 and CDR2 from the germline V gene are WSHSY and SAAADI. V shed 7 bases and J 6 bases; nucleotides not matched to a gene: 17. The CDR3 length is 17 residues. The CDR3 loop reads CASTMKHFGTGEDGYTF. CDR3 coding DNA: TGCGCCAGCACTATGAAACACTTCGGGACAGGGGAGGATGGCTACACCTTC.

The chain carries TRBV7-9 and TRBJ2-1; D perhaps matches TRBD2 (6 bases). Trimming left V 4 bases short and J 6 bases short, with 16 bases between. Germline V lookup: CDR1 SEHNR, CDR2 FQNEAQ (reference sequence). This CDR3 region has 15 residues. The CDR3 loop is CASSWQEGVGNEQFF. The CDR3 DNA reads as TGTGCCAGCAGCTGGCAGGAGGGAGTAGGCAATGAGCAGTTCTTC.

The chain links TRBV29-1 to TRBJ2-5; 7 bases line up with TRBD2. The CDR3 consists of 14 residues. V shed 2 bases and J 7 bases; nucleotides not matched to a gene: 10. The germline V gene has CDR1 SQVTM and CDR2 ANQGSEA. This CDR3 is CSVELASGLGTQYF. The CDR3 DNA reads TGCAGCGTTGAATTGGCTAGCGGCCTGGGGACCCAGTACTTC.

This clone has only a few counts. CDR3 nucleotides: TGTGCCAGCAGTCCTCACGGGGGGAACACTGAAGCTTTCTTT. Translating gives CASSPHGGNTEAFF. The rearrangement uses TRBV2 and TRBJ1-1, with D possibly being TRBD1 (5 bases). The CDR3 contains 14 residues. Germline lookup yields CDR1 SNHLY and CDR2 FYNNEI. Trimming removed 5 bases from V and 1 base from J, with 11 bases in between.

This sequence joins TRBV7-9 and TRBJ2-7, with D possibly TRBD2 on 5 matching bases. The CDR3 spans 13 residues. CDR1 and CDR2 from the germline V gene are SEHNR and FQNEAQ (reference sequence). Trimming shortened V by 2 bases and J by 5 bases, and 10 bases separated the two germline ends. CDR3 in amino acids: CASSLTGNNEQYF. Written as DNA, the CDR3 is TGTGCCAGCAGCTTAACCGGGAACAACGAGCAGTACTTC.

The chain combines TRBV10-3 with TRBJ2-1; perhaps TRBD2 as D (5 bases). This CDR3 is 13 amino acids long. Germline V gene sequence: CDR1 ENHRY, CDR2 SYGVKD. Deletions cut 10 bases from V and 5 bases from J, with 15 bases between. The CDR3 DNA follows: TGTGCCAGCCGGGATCTCGAAAACAATGAGCAGTTCTTC. Its translation is CASRDLENNEQFF.

CDR3 bases: TGTGCCAGCAGCTTGGGGAGGAGGGACACTGAAGCTTTCTTT. The encoded protein is CASSLGRRDTEAFF. V is TRBV5-5 and J is TRBJ1-1; D unresolved. This CDR3 has 14 residues. V gave up 0 bases and J gave up 3 bases, with 9 bases separating them. CDR1 and CDR2 (germline): SGHKS, YYEKEE (reference sequence).

The chain carries TRBV18 and TRBJ2-7, with TRBD2 matching over 7 bases. The CDR3 runs 13 residues. Germline loops: CDR1 KGHSH, CDR2 LQKENI. V lost 6 bases and J lost 3; bases outside the gene matches: 5. As DNA, the CDR3 is TGTGCCAGCTCGCTTCGGACTAGCTACGAGCAGTACTTC. Its translation is CASSLRTSYEQYF.

The rearrangement joins TRBV27 to TRBJ1-2, with D uncertain. Between the trimmed V and J ends, which lost 2 bases and 6 bases, there was a span of 13 bases. Germline V gene sequence: CDR1 MNHEY, CDR2 SMNVEV (reference sequence). The CDR3 contains 14 residues. CDR3 residues: CASSLQPGSNGYTF. The CDR3 DNA sequence: TGTGCCAGCAGTTTACAGCCGGGGAGCAATGGCTACACCTTC.

The CDR3 DNA is TGTGCCAGCAGTTCTATCCCCGGACAATGGGGCGAGACCCAGTACTTC. This codes for CASSSIPGQWGETQYF. V is TRBV6-5 and J is TRBJ2-5; tentatively, D is TRBD1 (5 bases). V lost 4 bases and J lost 5, with 20 bases in between. CDR1 and CDR2 (germline): MNHEY, SVGAGI. The CDR3 is 16 amino acids.

The CDR3 DNA sequence: TGTGCCAGCAGACTAGCGGGAGGAGGGACCCAGTACTTC. Residues: CASRLAGGGTQYF. The rearrangement joins TRBV25-1 to TRBJ2-5; 12 nucleotides match TRBD2. CDR1 and CDR2 (germline): MGHDK, SYGVNS. The CDR3 has 13 amino acids. With V trimmed by 6 bases and J by 7 bases, 3 bases remained unmatched. The full variable domain, rest sourced from reference TRBV25-1 and TRBJ2-5, is EADIYQTPRYLVIGTGKKITLECSQTMGHDKMYWYQQDPGMELHLIHYSYGVNSTEKGDLSSESTVSRIRTEHFPLTLESARPSHTSQYLCASRLAGGGTQYFGPGTRLLVL.

The CDR3 protein is CASRRGGRVEQYF. CDR3 DNA sequence: TGTGCCAGCAGGCGTGGCGGCCGGGTCGAGCAGTACTTC. This sequence joins TRBV6-5 and TRBJ2-7; no definite D call. Trimming removed 6 bases from V and 6 bases from J, with 15 bases in between. Germline V lookup: CDR1 MNHEY, CDR2 SVGAGI. The CDR3 has 13 residues.

This CDR3 is CASSPERRVDEQYF. The CDR3 DNA reads as TGTGCCAGCAGCCCAGAGAGGAGGGTCGACGAGCAGTACTTC. This chain joins TRBV5-4 and TRBJ2-7; TRBD2 is a possible D gene (6 bases). Trimming shortened V by 4 bases and J by 5 bases, and 16 bases separated the two germline ends. From germline, CDR1 is SGHNT and CDR2 YYREEE (reference sequence). This CDR3 has 14 residues.

The V call is TRBV5-6, the J call TRBJ2-2; TRBD2 aligns across 12 bases. The trim removed 1 base at V and 1 base at J, leaving 8 bases unmatched. CDR1 is SGHDT and CDR2 is YYEEEE in the germline V gene. The CDR3 length is 19 residues. CDR3 protein: CASSLRLAGGYKNTGELFF. The DNA for the CDR3 is TGTGCCAGCAGCTTGCGCCTAGCGGGAGGGTACAAGAACACCGGGGAGCTGTTTTTT.

The rearrangement joins TRBV4-1 to TRBJ1-4; 7 nucleotides agree with TRBD1. The CDR3 contains 16 residues. The germline CDR1 and CDR2 sequences are MGHRA and YSYEKL. V shed 3 bases and J 0 bases; nucleotides not matched to a gene: 4. CDR3 in amino acids: CASSQGDSSTNEKLFF. CDR3 sequence (DNA): TGCGCCAGCAGCCAGGGGGACAGTTCAACTAATGAAAAACTGTTTTTT.

The CDR3: CASSEGSYQPQHF. DNA of the CDR3: TGTGCCAGCAGTGAAGGTTCTTATCAGCCCCAGCATTTT. V gene TRBV2 combines with J gene TRBJ1-5, with unresolved D. The CDR3 is made up of 13 amino acids. Germline V CDR1 and CDR2: SNHLY, FYNNEI. The V end lost 1 base, the J end lost 5 bases, and 6 bases lay between the germline ends.

This clone was seen once. The gene calls are TRBV10-2 and TRBJ2-2; D gene ambiguous. This CDR3 comprises 16 residues. Trimming shortened V by 3 bases and J by 6 bases, and 17 bases separated the two germline ends. Germline V gene data show CDR1 as WSHSY and CDR2 as SAAADI. The CDR3 nucleotides are TGCGCCAGCAGTGAAAGATCTTTGGTAGTCGCCGGGGAGCTGTTTTTT. This encodes CASSERSLVVAGELFF.

The sample holds a few counts of this clone. The genes are TRBV7-6 and TRBJ1-1; TRBD1 might be the D (6 bases). CDR3 length: 13 amino acids. V lost 6 bases and J lost 1, with 9 bases in between. Germline CDR1 SGHVS, CDR2 FNYEAQ. The CDR3 DNA sequence: TGTGCCAGCAGTCCACAGGGGAACACTGAAGCTTTCTTT. Translating gives CASSPQGNTEAFF.

The chain employs TRBV11-3 and TRBJ2-7; perhaps TRBD1 as D (6 bases). Per germline, CDR1 SGHNT and CDR2 YENEEA. The CDR3 sequence is 14 residues long. V dropped 6 bases and J dropped 2 bases, with 14 bases sitting between them. CDR3 DNA: TGTGCCAGCAGGTACCACAGGGTCACCTACGAGCAGTACTTC. This encodes CASRYHRVTYEQYF.